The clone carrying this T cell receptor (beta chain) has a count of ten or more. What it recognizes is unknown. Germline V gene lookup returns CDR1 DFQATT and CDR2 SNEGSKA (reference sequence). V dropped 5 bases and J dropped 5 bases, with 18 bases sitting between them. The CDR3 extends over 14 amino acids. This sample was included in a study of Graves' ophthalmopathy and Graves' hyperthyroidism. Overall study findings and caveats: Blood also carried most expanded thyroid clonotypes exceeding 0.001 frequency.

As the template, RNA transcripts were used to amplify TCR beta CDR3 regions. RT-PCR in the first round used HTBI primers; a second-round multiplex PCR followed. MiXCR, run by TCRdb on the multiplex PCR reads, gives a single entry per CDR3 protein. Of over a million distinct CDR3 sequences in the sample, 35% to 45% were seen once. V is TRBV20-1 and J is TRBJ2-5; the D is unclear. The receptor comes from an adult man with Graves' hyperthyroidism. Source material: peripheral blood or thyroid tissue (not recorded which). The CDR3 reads CSAPLVTSPETQYF. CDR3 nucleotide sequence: TGCAGTGCTCCACTGGTTACATCCCCCGAGACCCAGTACTTC.